Listed below are T cell receptor beta chains from one sample, sequenced in a study of blood T cell repertoires in COVID-19. Method: immunoSEQ multiplex PCR; TCRdb's copy keeps in-frame clones and lacks some. The table records roughly 100,000 clones, almost 90% of them present only once. Specimen: peripheral blood. All receptors come from a woman in her seventies with acute or convalescent COVID-19. The CDR3 runs from the conserved cysteine through the conserved F or W. Each record gives: D gene, J gene, V gene, clone size, CDR3 protein, CDR3 DNA. A D gene is named only where the DNA matches it firmly. Clone size is not always given. Where it is, it says once, few, many or a class for expanded clones.

d_gene: NA; j_gene: TRBJ2-7; v_gene: TRBV28; abundance: NA; CDR3aa: CASRTNRYEQYF; CDR3nt: TGTGCCAGCAGAACCAACAGGTACGAGCAGTACTTC
d_gene: NA; j_gene: TRBJ1-2; v_gene: TRBV3-1/TRBV3-2; abundance: NA; CDR3aa: CASSQKQMDTRGINGYTF; CDR3nt: TGTGCCAGCAGCCAAAAGCAGATGGACACGCGGGGAATTAATGGCTACACCTTC
d_gene: NA; j_gene: TRBJ1-4; v_gene: TRBV2; abundance: NA; CDR3aa: CASSLQGWGEKLFF; CDR3nt: TGTGCCAGCAGTCTACAGGGATGGGGTGAAAAACTGTTTTTT
d_gene: TRBD1; j_gene: TRBJ1-2; v_gene: TRBV29-1; abundance: NA; CDR3aa: CSARQGAGGYTF; CDR3nt: TGCAGCGCACGGCAGGGGGCGGGAGGCTACACCTTC
d_gene: TRBD1; j_gene: TRBJ1-6; v_gene: TRBV18; abundance: few; CDR3aa: CASSKTGTGTPGSPLHF; CDR3nt: TGTGCCAGCTCGAAAACCGGGACAGGGACCCCGGGTTCACCCCTCCACTTT
d_gene: NA; j_gene: TRBJ2-5; v_gene: TRBV5-8; abundance: NA; CDR3aa: CASSLGDGRGLEETQYF; CDR3nt: TGTGCCAGCAGCTTAGGGGATGGTCGAGGCCTGGAAGAGACCCAGTACTTC
d_gene: TRBD1; j_gene: TRBJ1-2; v_gene: TRBV5-6; abundance: NA; CDR3aa: CASSFYGTGFGYTF; CDR3nt: TGTGCCAGCAGCTTTTACGGGACAGGGTTTGGCTACACCTTC
d_gene: NA; j_gene: TRBJ2-3; v_gene: TRBV21-1; abundance: NA; CDR3aa: CASSKAEAQFSTDTQYF; CDR3nt: TGTGCCAGCAGCAAAGCGGAGGCACAGTTTAGCACAGATACGCAGTATTTT
d_gene: NA; j_gene: TRBJ2-2; v_gene: TRBV28; abundance: NA; CDR3aa: CASSLGGSLAGELFF; CDR3nt: TGTGCCAGCAGCTTAGGTGGGAGTTTGGCCGGGGAGCTGTTTTTT
d_gene: NA; j_gene: TRBJ2-3; v_gene: TRBV4-2; abundance: NA; CDR3aa: CASSPAGGGTDTQYF; CDR3nt: TGTGCCAGCAGCCCCGCCGGCGGGGGCACAGATACGCAGTATTTT
d_gene: TRBD1; j_gene: TRBJ1-5; v_gene: TRBV7-9; abundance: NA; CDR3aa: CASSPGQGSNQPQHF; CDR3nt: TGTGCCAGCAGCCCGGGACAGGGTAGCAATCAGCCCCAGCATTTT
d_gene: TRBD2; j_gene: TRBJ2-2; v_gene: TRBV3-1/TRBV3-2; abundance: few; CDR3aa: CASTAGGTNTGELFF; CDR3nt: TGTGCCAGCACAGCCGGGGGGACGAACACCGGGGAGCTGTTTTTT
d_gene: TRBD1; j_gene: TRBJ1-6; v_gene: TRBV2; abundance: NA; CDR3aa: CASRGTVNSPLHF; CDR3nt: TGTGCCAGCAGAGGGACAGTTAATTCACCCCTCCACTTT
d_gene: NA; j_gene: TRBJ1-2; v_gene: TRBV6-5; abundance: NA; CDR3aa: CASSRAPEGIYGYTF; CDR3nt: TGTGCCAGCAGTCGCGCGCCCGAGGGAATTTATGGCTACACCTTC
d_gene: TRBD2; j_gene: TRBJ2-7; v_gene: TRBV7-2; abundance: few; CDR3aa: CASSSLLAASYEQYF; CDR3nt: TGTGCCAGCAGCTCACTACTAGCGGCCTCCTACGAGCAGTACTTC
d_gene: NA; j_gene: TRBJ2-3; v_gene: TRBV24-1; abundance: NA; CDR3aa: CATSGGSGSTDTQYF; CDR3nt: TGTGCCACCAGTGGGGGCAGCGGGAGCACAGATACGCAGTATTTT
d_gene: NA; j_gene: TRBJ2-7; v_gene: TRBV6-5; abundance: NA; CDR3aa: CASSARISSYEQYF; CDR3nt: TGTGCCAGCAGCGCCAGGATCAGCTCCTACGAGCAGTACTTC
d_gene: TRBD2; j_gene: TRBJ2-1; v_gene: TRBV9; abundance: NA; CDR3aa: CASNQGLVINEQFF; CDR3nt: TGTGCCAGCAACCAAGGACTAGTAATCAATGAGCAGTTCTTC
d_gene: NA; j_gene: TRBJ2-1; v_gene: TRBV20-1; abundance: NA; CDR3aa: CSASIRLIPNNEQFF; CDR3nt: TGCAGTGCTAGTATCCGACTAATACCAAACAATGAGCAGTTCTTC
d_gene: NA; j_gene: TRBJ2-5; v_gene: TRBV4-2; abundance: NA; CDR3aa: CASSQDPSAEETQYF; CDR3nt: TGTGCCAGCAGCCAAGATCCTAGCGCAGAAGAGACCCAGTACTTC
d_gene: NA; j_gene: TRBJ1-1; v_gene: TRBV12-3/TRBV12-4; abundance: NA; CDR3aa: CASSFRQLFYAFF; CDR3nt: TGTGCCAGCAGTTTTCGACAGTTATTTTATGCTTTCTTT
d_gene: TRBD1; j_gene: TRBJ1-6; v_gene: TRBV3-1/TRBV3-2; abundance: once; CDR3aa: CASSRTGVGSPLHF; CDR3nt: TGTGCCAGCAGCCGAACAGGGGTCGGGTCACCCCTCCACTTT
d_gene: NA; j_gene: TRBJ1-2; v_gene: TRBV4-1; abundance: NA; CDR3aa: CASSRNRVLGGETYGYTF; CDR3nt: TGCGCCAGCAGCCGGAACCGGGTCCTCGGGGGGGAGACTTATGGCTACACCTTC
d_gene: TRBD1; j_gene: TRBJ2-1; v_gene: TRBV5-4; abundance: NA; CDR3aa: CASSLKTGPYNEQFF; CDR3nt: TGTGCCAGCAGCTTAAAGACAGGGCCCTACAATGAGCAGTTCTTC
d_gene: TRBD1; j_gene: TRBJ1-2; v_gene: TRBV5-1; abundance: NA; CDR3aa: CASSLGPGTGARLSYGYTF; CDR3nt: TGCGCCAGCAGCCTCGGTCCGGGGACAGGGGCAAGGCTTAGCTATGGCTACACCTTC
d_gene: NA; j_gene: TRBJ2-7; v_gene: TRBV5-1; abundance: NA; CDR3aa: CASSLSQVGALGSYEQYF; CDR3nt: TGCGCCAGCAGCTTGTCACAGGTTGGGGCATTAGGTTCTTACGAGCAGTACTTC
d_gene: NA; j_gene: TRBJ2-5; v_gene: TRBV6-1; abundance: NA; CDR3aa: CASSGSWQLTQETQYF; CDR3nt: TGTGCCAGCAGTGGAAGCTGGCAGCTGACACAAGAGACCCAGTACTTC
d_gene: NA; j_gene: TRBJ2-3; v_gene: TRBV7-9; abundance: few; CDR3aa: CASSLVSDTQYF; CDR3nt: TGTGCCAGCAGCTTAGTCTCAGATACGCAGTATTTT
d_gene: NA; j_gene: TRBJ1-6; v_gene: TRBV5-6; abundance: NA; CDR3aa: CASSPKVGEALHF; CDR3nt: TGTGCCAGCAGCCCCAAGGTTGGTGAGGCCCTCCACTTT
d_gene: TRBD2; j_gene: TRBJ2-1; v_gene: TRBV7-9; abundance: NA; CDR3aa: CASSHGTSGASNEQFF; CDR3nt: TGTGCCAGCAGCCACGGGACTAGCGGGGCTTCCAATGAGCAGTTCTTC
d_gene: TRBD1; j_gene: TRBJ2-7; v_gene: TRBV29-1; abundance: NA; CDR3aa: CSVEGQGFYEQYF; CDR3nt: TGCAGCGTGGAGGGACAGGGATTCTACGAGCAGTACTTC
d_gene: NA; j_gene: TRBJ1-4; v_gene: TRBV5-6; abundance: NA; CDR3aa: CASSLRGTRVNGEKLFF; CDR3nt: TGTGCCAGCAGCTTGCGGGGAACACGAGTGAACGGGGAAAAACTGTTTTTT
d_gene: NA; j_gene: TRBJ2-7; v_gene: TRBV7-9; abundance: NA; CDR3aa: CASSAPGYSSYEQYF; CDR3nt: TGTGCCAGCAGCGCCCCTGGGTACAGCTCCTACGAGCAGTACTTC
d_gene: TRBD1; j_gene: TRBJ1-2; v_gene: TRBV18; abundance: NA; CDR3aa: CASSPGTGWDYGYTF; CDR3nt: TGTGCCAGCTCACCTGGGACAGGGTGGGACTATGGCTACACCTTC
d_gene: TRBD2; j_gene: TRBJ2-1; v_gene: TRBV7-9; abundance: NA; CDR3aa: CASTVRTSGYNEQFF; CDR3nt: TGTGCCAGCACCGTAAGGACTAGCGGTTACAATGAGCAGTTCTTC
d_gene: NA; j_gene: TRBJ2-5; v_gene: TRBV29-1; abundance: NA; CDR3aa: CSVARVSQEETQYF; CDR3nt: TGCAGCGTCGCGCGGGTTAGTCAGGAAGAGACCCAGTACTTC
d_gene: NA; j_gene: TRBJ1-2; v_gene: TRBV19; abundance: once; CDR3aa: CAASRTRHIGYGYTF; CDR3nt: TGTGCCGCCAGTAGAACGAGACATATTGGCTATGGCTACACCTTC
d_gene: NA; j_gene: TRBJ2-1; v_gene: TRBV11-3; abundance: NA; CDR3aa: CASSPSRGSDNEQFF; CDR3nt: TGTGCCAGCAGCCCATCTAGGGGGTCCGACAATGAGCAGTTCTTC
d_gene: TRBD1; j_gene: TRBJ2-1; v_gene: TRBV5-1; abundance: NA; CDR3aa: CASSPITGTANEQFF; CDR3nt: TGCGCCAGCAGCCCCATTACCGGGACAGCCAATGAGCAGTTCTTC